This T cell receptor (beta chain) was sequenced in a study of T cells in Graves' hyperthyroidism and ophthalmopathy. Study at large: It was at initial diagnosis, before any treatment, that peripheral blood was collected. Study-wide points: Ophthalmopathy could be told apart from stable hyperthyroidism with a 13 V-J model.

Germline V CDR1 and CDR2: DFQATT, SNEGSKA (reference sequence). This CDR3 is 14 amino acids long. V was trimmed by 3 bases and J by 0 bases, leaving 11 bases between them. On this clonotype itself: Its target is not known.

The source material, RNA transcripts, was used to amplify TCR beta CDR3 regions. Researchers ran a first-round RT-PCR on the TCR CDR3 using the HTBI primer set. TCRdb re-derived calls from the multiplex PCR reads in MiXCR, one entry per CDR3 protein. Of a few hundred thousand distinct CDR3 sequences listed, more than 14% are singletons. The study excluded patients with uncontrolled infection, other autoimmune disease, pregnancy or lactation. The sequence was obtained from a woman aged 40 to 50 with Graves' hyperthyroidism that later progressed to Graves' ophthalmopathy. This chain connects TRBV20-1 to TRBJ2-5, with D perhaps matching TRBD2 (6 bases). Sequenced input: blood. As DNA, the CDR3 is TGCAGTGCTAGCCCCGGGACTCACCAAGAGACCCAGTACTTC. This sequence encodes CSASPGTHQETQYF.